This TCR beta chain was retrieved from a study of T cells in women clearing cervical HPV infection. Background on the study: Only a few women had HLA typing results available. Study-level findings and limits: T-cell numbers per sample were unknown and may explain richness differences.

The repertoire was sequenced with immunoSEQ multiplex PCR; TCRdb's copy has only in-frame clones and lacks some. The sample holds 45,000 to 55,000 clones. HPV was found by MY09/MY11 PCR and dot-blot genotyping. The CDR3 sequence is 17 residues long. The germline V gene encodes CDR1 DFQATT and CDR2 SNEGSKA (reference sequence). With 4 bases clipped from V and 4 bases from J, the junction kept 15 bases outside the gene matches. In regard to this clone: No antigen is known for it. Read coverage stops 3 residues before the CDR3 terminus; the germline J gene supplies the remainder.

The chain employs TRBV20-1 and TRBJ2-1; 8 bases line up with TRBD2. This receptor was taken from a woman aged 18 to 75 with a cervical HPV16 infection that either progressed to CIN3+ or cleared (not recorded which). Sequenced sample: blood buffy coat. CDR3 region: CSATTSPGLVLYNEQFF. Partial CDR3 DNA: TGCAGTGCTACAACGTCCCCGGGACTAGTGTTGTACAATGAG.